This TCR beta chain derives from a study of OX40 agonist ivuxolimab in advanced cancers. General study points: CD8+ T cells showed, on average, more clonal expansion than CD4+ cells.

This CDR3 spans 13 amino acids. The V gene's germline CDR1 is SSHAT and CDR2 FNYEAQ (reference sequence). Measured with immunoSEQ multiplex PCR; TCRdb has only the in-frame clones, and not every one. The sample includes about 72,000 clones, roughly nine tenths of them seen just once. Points on this clone: Its cognate antigen is unknown. A read error may produce the germline difference seen at one junction end.

The rearrangement uses TRBV7-7 and TRBJ1-5; no firm D call. The source was CD4+ or CD8+ T cells sorted from blood, collected in a trial of the OX40 agonist ivuxolimab. This TCR was recovered from an adult with an advanced solid tumor such as melanoma, head and neck, liver or kidney cancer. CDR3 sequence reads: CASSLGPNQPQHF. CDR3 nucleotides: TGTGCTAGCAGCTTAGGGCCTAATCAGCCCCAGCATTTT.